The sequence of this T cell receptor (beta chain) was determined in a study of cytomegalovirus exposure and HLA in healthy donors. Germline lookup yields CDR1 SGHNT and CDR2 YYREEE (reference sequence). The V gene end was trimmed by 3 bases and the J gene end by 6 bases; junction bases not matched to a gene: 6. The CDR3 is 15 residues long. The PCR used 60 Vbeta and 13 Jbeta primers. Sequenced by immunoSEQ multiplex PCR; TCRdb stores in-frame clones only, minus some. The data show 150,000 to 200,000 clones, with less than 90% seen just once and approximately 1.9% held by the top ten. In regard to this clone: What it recognizes is unknown.

General study results and limits: HLA alleles showed associations with 16,951 TCR beta sequences in a later analysis, at a 0.05 false discovery rate.

This TCR came from a man aged 18 to 35 in good health and CMV-seronegative. Sequenced material: PBMCs. The chain is built from TRBV5-4 and TRBJ2-3; 11 nucleotides match TRBD2. The CDR3 loop is CASSSSGGPGDTQYF. The CDR3 DNA follows: TGTGCCAGCAGCTCTAGCGGGGGGCCAGGGGATACGCAGTATTTT.